Below are 11 T cell receptor beta chains sequenced from a single sample in a study of T cell changes during pregnancy in multiple sclerosis. Data came from immunoSEQ multiplex PCR; TCRdb stores just in-frame clones and leaves some out. The sample has 90,000 to 120,000 clones, more than 90% seen once. Sequencing was performed on peripheral blood, taken in the second trimester of pregnancy. These receptors all stem from a female donor with multiple sclerosis, enrolled in a pregnancy study.

The chain couples TRBV7-9 to TRBJ2-1, with D perhaps TRBD2 (6 bases). Trimming removed 7 bases from V and 4 bases from J, with 17 bases in between. The germline gives CDR1 SEHNR, CDR2 FQNEAQ (reference sequence). This CDR3 has 15 amino acids. CDR3 loop: CASNSGGTPYNEQFF. The CDR3 DNA is TGTGCCAGCAACTCGGGCGGGACCCCTTACAATGAGCAGTTCTTC.

The chain uses TRBV19 and TRBJ1-1, with D uncertain. This CDR3 contains 14 residues. Germline V gene data show CDR1 as LNHDA and CDR2 as SQIVND (reference sequence). Deletions cut 5 bases from V and 4 bases from J, with 14 bases between. CDR3 region: CASSSSPVLTEAFF. For the CDR3, the DNA is TGTGCCAGTAGTTCCTCCCCAGTTCTCACTGAAGCTTTCTTT.

The chain has TRBV30 and TRBJ2-1, with D possibly TRBD1 on 5 matching bases. There are 14 residues in the CDR3. Looked up from germline, CDR1 is GTSNPN and CDR2 is SVGIG (reference sequence). V lost 3 bases to trimming and J lost 3 bases, with 12 bases between them. CDR3 loop: CAWRVRRGYNEQFF. CDR3 nucleotide sequence: TGTGCCTGGAGGGTCCGAAGGGGCTACAATGAGCAGTTCTTC.

This clone was observed once. J is TRBJ1-2 and V is TRBV29-1, with 8 nucleotides matching TRBD1. V shed 3 bases, J shed 3 bases, and the junction held 0 bases outside the gene matches. The CDR3 is 12 residues long. Germline CDR1 SQVTM, CDR2 ANQGSEA. CDR3 bases: TGCAGCGTTGAGACAGGGGACTATGGCTACACCTTC. Amino acids: CSVETGDYGYTF.

This chain links TRBV9 with TRBJ1-2, with TRBD1 as a possible D gene (6 bases). Per germline, CDR1 SGDLS and CDR2 YYNGEE. This CDR3 comprises 13 residues. Trimming stripped 0 bases from V and 3 bases from J, with 6 bases between. The CDR3 DNA reads as TGTGCCAGCAGCGTAGGACAGGACTATGGCTACACCTTC. This gives the protein CASSVGQDYGYTF.

The sample holds a few counts of this clone. The genes are TRBV5-1 and TRBJ1-4; 8 bases agree with TRBD1. Germline V gives CDR1 SGHRS, CDR2 YFSETQ. CDR3 size: 15 residues. With V trimmed by 4 bases and J by 0 bases, 2 bases remained unmatched. The CDR3 here is CASSRDRPTNEKLFF. CDR3 bases: TGCGCCAGCAGCCGGGACAGGCCAACTAATGAAAAACTGTTTTTT.

V usage is TRBV5-4 and J usage is TRBJ1-2; the D is unclear. The CDR3 runs 14 residues. V lost 0 bases, J lost 4 bases, and 10 bases lay in between. CDR1 and CDR2 (germline): SGHNT, YYREEE (reference sequence). The CDR3 bases are TGTGCCAGCAGCTTGGAGGCAGCGGGCTATGGCTACACCTTC. This sequence encodes CASSLEAAGYGYTF.

V gene TRBV5-4 combines with J gene TRBJ2-1; perhaps TRBD1 as D (5 bases). Trimming took 0 bases from V and 6 from J, leaving 10 bases between them. Per germline, CDR1 SGHNT and CDR2 YYREEE (reference sequence). CDR3 length: 14 amino acids. In nucleotides, the CDR3 is TGTGCCAGCAGCTTGGCTGCAGGGCCCAATGAGCAGTTCTTC. It is translated as CASSLAAGPNEQFF.

The chain combines TRBV28 with TRBJ2-7; 11 nucleotides align to TRBD1. The CDR3 extends over 16 amino acids. Germline-derived CDR1 and CDR2 are MDHEN and SYDVKM. V lost 2 bases to trimming and J lost 7 bases; unmatched junction nucleotides: 10. The CDR3 loop reads CASSLVGTGGWEEQYF. The CDR3 DNA follows: TGTGCCAGCAGTTTAGTGGGGACAGGGGGTTGGGAAGAGCAGTACTTC.

The rearrangement links TRBV7-9 to TRBJ2-3, with D perhaps matching TRBD1 (6 bases). V was pared by 4 bases and J by 3 bases, with 17 bases between. The CDR3 is 16 amino acids. CDR1 is SEHNR, CDR2 FQNEAQ, per germline (reference sequence). In nucleotides, the CDR3 is TGTGCCAGCAGCTACAGGGAAGTGTTGGCTACAGATACGCAGTATTTT. Translation: CASSYREVLATDTQYF. The full variable domain, with the rest looked up from reference TRBV7-9 and TRBJ2-3, is DTGVSQNPRHKITKRGQNVTFRCDPISEHNRLYWYRQTLGQGPEFLTYFQNEAQLEKSRLLSDRFSAERPKGSFSTLEIQRTEQGDSAMYLCASSYREVLATDTQYFGPGTRLTVL.

The genes are TRBV6-5 and TRBJ2-7, with 9 bases fitting TRBD1. V trimming: 6 bases; J trimming: 4 bases; junction bases outside the gene matches: 10. This CDR3 region has 15 residues. CDR1 MNHEY and CDR2 SVGAGI come from the germline V gene. The CDR3 loop reads CASRNQGQGHYEQYF. The CDR3 DNA sequence: TGTGCCAGCAGAAATCAGGGACAGGGCCATTACGAGCAGTACTTC.